This T cell receptor (beta chain) came from a study of blood T cell repertoires in COVID-19. About the study: T cells, B-cell-depleted T cells, or PBMCs provided the cDNA or gDNA that served as material.

Cohort 3 donors counted as recovered after two negative PCRs, clearance, or resolved symptoms. Clones were sequenced by immunoSEQ multiplex PCR, and TCRdb holds only the in-frame ones, with some missing. The data hold around 360,000 clones, with roughly 84% observed a single time. The receptor was isolated from a woman in her twenties or thirties who had recovered from COVID-19. Sequencing was carried out using PBMCs or T cells enriched from blood (not recorded which).

CDR3 nucleotides: TGTGCCAGCAGCTCGGGAGGCTATGGCTACACCTTC. It yields the protein CASSSGGYGYTF. This sequence joins TRBV7-9 and TRBJ1-2, with D hard to call. V was shortened by 4 bases and J by 4 bases, with 7 bases between the two germline ends. From germline, CDR1 is SEHNR and CDR2 FQNEAQ (reference sequence). This CDR3 is 12 amino acids long. The full variable domain, completed using reference TRBV7-9 and TRBJ1-2, is DTGVSQNPRHKITKRGQNVTFRCDPISEHNRLYWYRQTLGQGPEFLTYFQNEAQLEKSRLLSDRFSAERPKGSFSTLEIQRTEQGDSAMYLCASSSGGYGYTFGSGTRLTVV.